The entry that follows covers one T cell receptor (beta chain) sequence. Antigen unknown. Germline V gene sequence: CDR1 SQVTM, CDR2 ANQGSEA. The ends lost 5 bases at V and 1 base at J; junction bases unmatched: 6. The CDR3 runs 14 residues. This sample was included in a study of cytomegalovirus exposure and HLA in healthy donors. Study-level background: An early data release held approximately 80 million unique TCRs from HLA-typed donors. Study outcomes and limitations: Reported findings show TCR beta sequences accurately forecast HLA-A and HLA-B alleles in most subjects.

PCR amplification relied on 60 Vbeta primers (plus 13 Jbeta primers). TCRdb keeps only in-frame clones here, not all; method: immunoSEQ multiplex PCR. The top ten clones hold over 1.5% of a sample with around 130,000 clones, more than 60% of them seen once. The receptor was derived from a man younger than 35 in good health and CMV-seronegative. V and J are TRBV29-1 and TRBJ1-1, with 8 bases identical to TRBD1. The sequencing input was PBMCs. In DNA, the CDR3 is TGCAGCGTTAGTCGGACAGGGACGAACACTGAAGCTTTCTTT. It yields the protein CSVSRTGTNTEAFF.